These 13 T cell receptor beta chains share one sample of origin, sequenced in a study of Graves' ophthalmopathy and Graves' hyperthyroidism. Amplification targeted the TCR beta CDR3 regions, with RNA transcripts as the source material. First-round RT-PCR used HTBI primers; second-round multiplex PCR followed. TCRdb ran MiXCR on the multiplex PCR reads and lists one entry per CDR3 protein. The table lists fewer than 600,000 distinct CDR3 sequences, around an eighth of them singletons. The sequencing sample was made of blood. Receptors originate from a woman in her twenties or thirties with Graves' ophthalmopathy.

This clonotype has a count of ten or more. CDR3 sequence: CASSSPGQGKTQYF. In nucleotides, the CDR3 is TGTGCCAGCAGTTCTCCGGGACAGGGGAAGACCCAGTACTTC. The genes are TRBV28 and TRBJ2-5; 10 bases map to TRBD1. The CDR3 loop spans 14 amino acids. The germline CDR1 and CDR2 sequences are MDHEN and SYDVKM. V dropped 4 bases and J dropped 6; count of bases not matched to a gene: 5.

This clonotype occurred many times. The CDR3 sequence is CASSSWDRNYGYTF. In DNA, the CDR3 is TGTGCCAGCAGCTCTTGGGACAGAAACTATGGCTACACCTTC. The chain uses TRBV12-3 or TRBV12-4 and TRBJ1-2; 7 nucleotides match TRBD1. This CDR3 region has 14 residues. J gave up 2 bases and V 6 bases, and 6 bases lay outside the gene matches.

Turning to this clonotype: At one boundary the junction diverges from the germline segment, which might be a read error. The rearrangement joins TRBV3-1 to TRBJ2-5; TRBD2 matches at 7 bases. Per the germline V gene, CDR1 is LGHDT and CDR2 is YNNKEL (reference sequence). The CDR3 is made up of 17 amino acids. The CDR3 coding sequence is TGTGCCAGCAGCCAAAAGTACAAACTAGCGCTCCAAGAGACCCAGGACTTC. Translated, it gives CASSQKYKLALQETQDF.

This clonotype was recorded many times. V is TRBV20-1 and J is TRBJ1-1, with a tentative D call TRBD1 (5 bases). This CDR3 has 15 residues. The germline V gene has CDR1 DFQATT and CDR2 SNEGSKA (reference sequence). The V and J ends lost 5 bases and 6 bases respectively, with 22 bases between them. CDR3 coding DNA: TGCAGTGCTGGGCCGAGGGGACCGGTGCGCCCTGAAGCTTTCTTT. Residues: CSAGPRGPVRPEAFF.

The count of this clonotype is one. The V and J genes are TRBV27 and TRBJ2-7; D is perhaps TRBD1 (5 bases). The CDR3 is made up of 15 amino acids. Germline V gives CDR1 MNHEY, CDR2 SMNVEV (reference sequence). Trimming stripped 6 bases from V and 2 bases from J, with 17 bases between. For the CDR3, the DNA is TGTGCCAGCAGGCGACTCGGCAGGGTACCCTACGAGCAGTACTTC. As protein: CASRRLGRVPYEQYF.

The gene calls are TRBV11-2 and TRBJ2-7, with D possibly matching TRBD2 (6 bases). Trimming pared 1 base from V and 3 bases from J, leaving 16 bases between. This CDR3 comprises 16 residues. CDR1 and CDR2 from the germline V gene are SGHAT and FQNNGV. DNA of the CDR3: TGTGCCAGCAGCTTAGGATTGCCCCAGGAGGGCTACGAGCAGTACTTC. Translated, it gives CASSLGLPQEGYEQYF. Looking up the rest from reference TRBV11-2 and TRBJ2-7 gives the full variable domain: EAGVAQSPRYKIIEKRQSVAFWCNPISGHATLYWYQQILGQGPKLLIQFQNNGVVDDSQLPKDRFSAERLKGVDSTLKIQPAKLEDSAVYLCASSLGLPQEGYEQYFGPGTRLTVT.

The table lists this clonotype with a few counts. It may be a read error: a sequence one base away is much more abundant. This chain links TRBV6-5 with TRBJ2-3; 9 bases align to TRBD2. Germline loops: CDR1 MNHEY, CDR2 SVGAGI. The CDR3 is made up of 15 amino acids. The CDR3 sequence is CGSSSTAGGVDTQYF. The CDR3 nucleotides read TGTGGCAGCAGTTCCACAGCGGGGGGCGTAGATACGCAGTATTTT.

In its sample, this clonotype was seen many times. The CDR3: CASRTPSGRTQPSVPGNTIYF. The CDR3 nucleotides are TGTGCCAGCAGGACCCCGTCCGGCAGAACTCAACCCTCGGTGCCTGGAAACACCATATATTTT. The rearrangement uses TRBV6-7 and TRBJ1-3; D is unclear. TRBV6-7 is an ORF for which the function is uncertain. The germline V and J ends were trimmed by 6 bases and 2 bases, with 32 bases remaining between them. CDR3 size: 21 residues.

This clonotype was seen many times. V is TRBV12-3 or TRBV12-4 and J is TRBJ2-7; TRBD1 aligns across 10 bases. The CDR3 length is 16 residues. V lost 5 bases and J lost 3; bases outside the gene matches: 10. The CDR3 DNA sequence: TGTGCCAGCAGTCTGCGGACAGGGGGAGATTTCTACGAGCAGTACTTC. Translating gives CASSLRTGGDFYEQYF.

This clonotype was counted at least ten times. V usage is TRBV12-3 or TRBV12-4 and J usage is TRBJ1-1; D remains unclear. V lost 6 bases and J 4 bases, leaving 18 bases between the germline ends. The CDR3 length is 15 residues. The CDR3, as DNA: TGTGCCAGCAGCCCGGGCGCTGGTTCGGGCACTGAAGCTTTCTTT. Translation gives CASSPGAGSGTEAFF.

This clonotype was recorded many times. The chain joins TRBV2 to TRBJ2-5, with D hard to call. Germline V CDR1 and CDR2: SNHLY, FYNNEI. CDR3 length: 13 residues. V was trimmed by 7 bases and J by 4 bases, leaving 13 bases between them. CDR3 region: CASTREVRETQYF. The CDR3 nucleotides read TGTGCCAGCACAAGAGAAGTGAGAGAGACCCAGTACTTC.

This clonotype was counted ten times or more. The V and J genes are TRBV4-1 and TRBJ2-5; TRBD2 might be the D (5 bases). Trimming removed 1 base at V and 1 base at J, with 10 bases between. There are 15 residues in the CDR3. The germline V gene encodes CDR1 MGHRA and CDR2 YSYEKL. CDR3 sequence (DNA): TGCGCCAGCAGCCAAGTCGACTACTCCCAAGAGACCCAGTACTTC. Translating it yields CASSQVDYSQETQYF.

CDR3 DNA: TGTGCCAGTAGTATAGGGCTCACTTCCTACGAGCAGTACTTC. Residues: CASSIGLTSYEQYF. The chain couples TRBV19 to TRBJ2-7, with unresolved D. V lost 1 base and J lost 1, with 8 bases in between. Germline values: CDR1 LNHDA, CDR2 SQIVND (reference sequence). This CDR3 spans 14 amino acids. The full variable domain, completed using reference TRBV19 and TRBJ2-7, is DGGITQSPKYLFRKEGQNVTLSCEQNLNHDAMYWYRQDPGQGLRLIYYSQIVNDFQKGDIAEGYSVSREKKESFPLTVTSAQKNPTAFYLCASSIGLTSYEQYFGPGTRLTVT.